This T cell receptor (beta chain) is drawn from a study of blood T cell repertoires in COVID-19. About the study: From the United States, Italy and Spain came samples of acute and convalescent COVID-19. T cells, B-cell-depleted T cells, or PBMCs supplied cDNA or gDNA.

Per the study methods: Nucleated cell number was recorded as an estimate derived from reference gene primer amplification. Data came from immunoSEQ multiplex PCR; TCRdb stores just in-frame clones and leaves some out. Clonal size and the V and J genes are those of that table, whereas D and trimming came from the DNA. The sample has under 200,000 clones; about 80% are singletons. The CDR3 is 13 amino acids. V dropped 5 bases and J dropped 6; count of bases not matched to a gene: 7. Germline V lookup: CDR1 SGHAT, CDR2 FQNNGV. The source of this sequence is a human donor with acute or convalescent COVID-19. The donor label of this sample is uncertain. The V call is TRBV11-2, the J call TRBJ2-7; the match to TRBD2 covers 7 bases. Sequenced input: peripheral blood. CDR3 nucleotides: TGTGCCAGCAGCCCTCAGCGGGACGGCGAGCAGTACTTC. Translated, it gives CASSPQRDGEQYF.